These T cell receptor beta chains were read from a single sample in a study of patients with pleural tuberculosis. TCRdb reanalysed the reads using MiXCR and keeps one entry per CDR3 protein. The repertoire holds 25,000 to 35,000 distinct CDR3 sequences, with approximately 20% as singletons. Sequenced material: peripheral blood. These receptors were collected from a human donor with pleural tuberculosis. CDR3s include the opening cysteine and the closing phenylalanine or tryptophan. The D gene is left open where the match is weak. Clone size is shown for a subset of rows, as once, few, many or a class of expanded clone.

>TRBV20-1|TRBJ2-7|many|NA
CSAREDSTYEQYF
TGCAGTGCTAGGGAGGACTCGACCTACGAGCAGTACTTC
>TRBV6-6|TRBJ2-7|medium-sized|TRBD1
CASSYSKTGYEQYF
TGTGCCAGCAGTTACTCGAAGACAGGGTACGAGCAGTACTTC
>TRBV27|TRBJ2-7|medium-sized|NA
CASRGGLPEQYF
TGTGCCAGCAGGGGGGGGCTGCCCGAGCAGTACTTC
>TRBV3-1|TRBJ2-7|NA|TRBD2
CASNLRLAGSPQQYF
TGTGCCAGCAACCTCCGACTAGCGGGGTCCCCTCAGCAGTACTTC
>TRBV9|TRBJ1-2|many|NA
CASSPTDGYTF
TGTGCCAGCAGCCCAACGGATGGCTACACCTTC
>TRBV4-3|TRBJ2-1|many|NA
CASSQDTGLYNEQFF
TGCGCCAGCAGCCAAGACACAGGGTTGTACAATGAGCAGTTCTTC
>TRBV12-3/TRBV12-4|TRBJ1-5|many|NA
CASSFHADSNQPQHF
TGTGCCAGCAGTTTCCACGCGGATAGCAATCAGCCCCAGCATTTT
>TRBV6-2/TRBV6-3|TRBJ2-1|many|NA
CASLATFYNEQFF
TGTGCCAGTCTAGCGACCTTTTACAATGAGCAGTTCTTC
>TRBV12-3/TRBV12-4|TRBJ2-7|many|NA
CASSSDSSYEQYF
TGTGCCAGCAGTTCGGACAGTTCCTACGAGCAGTACTTC
>TRBV19|TRBJ1-5|many|NA
CASSYLGTSNQPQHF
TGTGCCAGTAGTTATCTCGGAACTAGCAATCAGCCCCAGCATTTT
>TRBV28|TRBJ2-3|many|NA
CASSLARPVGFSTDTQYF
TGTGCCAGCAGTTTAGCCCGGCCAGTCGGATTCAGCACAGATACGCAGTATTTT
>TRBV10-3|TRBJ1-1|NA|NA
CTISEELDAEAFF
TGTACCATCAGTGAGGAATTGGACGCTGAAGCTTTCTTT
>TRBV7-3|TRBJ2-1|many|NA
CASSLGRDPEQFF
TGTGCCAGCAGCTTAGGCCGGGATCCTGAGCAGTTCTTC
>TRBV6-1|TRBJ1-1|medium-sized|NA
CASSDGVWTEAFF
TGTGCCAGCAGTGACGGGGTGTGGACTGAAGCTTTCTTT
>TRBV5-8|TRBJ2-7|few|NA
CASSPRRTQNSYEQYF
TGTGCCAGCAGCCCTAGGCGGACACAAAATTCCTACGAGCAGTACTTC
>TRBV20-1|TRBJ2-2|NA|NA
CSASGESTGELFF
TGCAGTGCTAGCGGGGAGAGCACCGGGGAGCTGTTTTTT
>TRBV7-2|TRBJ1-2|many|TRBD1
CASSFDRGLVDSYGYTF
TGTGCCAGCAGCTTCGACAGGGGGCTGGTGGATAGCTATGGCTACACCTTC
>TRBV11-2|TRBJ2-7|few|TRBD2
CASSSGGEQYF
TGTGCCAGCAGCTCGGGGGGCGAGCAGTACTTC
>TRBV20-1|TRBJ2-7|many|NA
CSARGRGSYEQYF
TGCAGTGCTAGGGGGCGGGGCTCCTACGAGCAGTACTTC
>TRBV7-9|TRBJ2-1|many|TRBD2
CASSKTSGDLNEQFF
TGTGCCAGCAGCAAGACTAGCGGGGACCTCAATGAGCAGTTCTTC
>TRBV20-1|TRBJ2-7|many|TRBD2
CSAPETGREEQYF
TGCAGTGCCCCCGAGACGGGGAGGGAGGAGCAGTACTTC
>TRBV27|TRBJ2-2|many|NA
CASSFGAWSNTGELFF
TGTGCCAGCAGTTTTGGGGCCTGGTCGAACACCGGGGAGCTGTTTTTT
>TRBV10-3|TRBJ1-1|many|NA
CAISAGTEAFF
TGTGCCATCAGTGCCGGGACTGAAGCTTTCTTT
>TRBV5-1|TRBJ2-1|many|TRBD1
CASSLGQGAYNEQFF
TGCGCCAGCAGCTTAGGACAGGGGGCCTACAATGAGCAGTTCTTC
>TRBV27|TRBJ2-2|many|TRBD2
CASSGRLAGLGELFF
TGTGCCAGCAGTGGACGACTAGCGGGGCTCGGGGAGCTGTTTTTT
>TRBV2|TRBJ1-4|many|NA
CASLLNWGLGKEKLFF
TGTGCCAGCCTCTTGAATTGGGGCCTTGGAAAAGAAAAACTGTTTTTT
>TRBV4-3|TRBJ2-3|many|NA
CASSLTRFDTQYF
TGCGCCAGCAGCCTGACTAGATTCGATACGCAGTATTTT
>TRBV24-1|TRBJ2-1|many|NA
CATSDHEGRRGNEQFF
TGTGCCACCAGTGACCACGAGGGACGGCGAGGCAATGAGCAGTTCTTC
>TRBV20-1|TRBJ1-1|NA|TRBD1
CSARPTGVNTEAFF
TGCAGTGCTAGGCCGACAGGGGTTAACACTGAAGCTTTCTTT
>TRBV5-1|TRBJ1-1|many|NA
CASSPSSTEAFF
TGCGCCAGCAGCCCTAGTTCCACTGAAGCTTTCTTT
>TRBV4-1|TRBJ1-2|many|NA
CASSQLTTSRGYTF
TGCGCCAGCAGCCAACTCACCACGTCGCGGGGCTACACCTTC
>TRBV6-1|TRBJ1-2|many|NA
CASSHEPGRVDGYTF
TGTGCCAGCAGTCACGAACCTGGGCGGGTCGATGGCTACACCTTC
>TRBV15|TRBJ2-7|many|NA
CATSRVFYEQYF
TGTGCCACCAGCAGAGTCTTCTACGAGCAGTACTTC
>TRBV20-1|TRBJ2-1|NA|NA
CSAPGASYEQFF
TGCAGTGCGCCAGGGGCTTCCTATGAGCAGTTCTTC
>TRBV28|TRBJ1-1|many|NA
CASSPRRGRDTEAFF
TGTGCCAGCAGTCCTCGTCGGGGGCGCGACACTGAAGCTTTCTTT
>TRBV27|TRBJ2-1|NA|NA
CASSFSTSYEQFF
TGTGCCAGCAGTTTCTCGACGTCCTATGAGCAGTTCTTC
>TRBV10-3|TRBJ2-3|many|NA
CAISDPELGLWHTQYF
TGTGCCATCAGTGACCCAGAGTTGGGGCTTTGGCATACGCAGTATTTT
>TRBV6-1|TRBJ2-6|NA|NA
CASSEARYRASEANVLTF
TGTGCCAGCAGTGAAGCCCGTTATCGGGCCTCTGAGGCCAACGTCCTGACTTTC
>TRBV12-3/TRBV12-4|TRBJ2-7|many|NA
CASSKGTEMGYEQYF
TGTGCCAGCAGTAAAGGGACGGAGATGGGCTACGAGCAGTACTTC
>TRBV4-3|TRBJ1-5|many|NA
CASSQDRTGRNQPQHF
TGCGCCAGCAGCCAAGATAGAACAGGGCGGAATCAGCCCCAGCATTTT
>TRBV4-1|TRBJ2-1|many|NA
CASTRTAQTDEQFF
TGCGCCAGCACCCGCACTGCACAAACGGATGAGCAGTTCTTC
>TRBV30|TRBJ1-1|many|NA
CAWARGTEAFF
TGTGCCTGGGCTCGGGGCACTGAAGCTTTCTTT
>TRBV10-3|TRBJ1-1|many|NA
CASTDSNTEAFF
TGTGCCTCCACGGACAGTAACACTGAAGCTTTCTTT
>TRBV5-1|TRBJ2-3|many|NA
CASSLSLVSTDTQYF
TGCGCCAGCAGCTTGTCTCTCGTTAGCACAGATACGCAGTATTTT
>TRBV2|TRBJ1-1|many|TRBD1
CASSGDSNTEAFF
TGTGCCAGCAGTGGGGACAGCAACACTGAAGCTTTCTTT
>TRBV27|TRBJ1-2|NA|TRBD1
CASSLYSGQGNYGYTF
TGTGCCAGCAGTTTATATTCCGGACAGGGTAACTATGGCTACACCTTC
>TRBV29-1|TRBJ1-1|many|NA
CSVEPVVVAFF
TGCAGCGTTGAACCGGTAGTCGTAGCTTTCTTT
>TRBV29-1|TRBJ2-3|NA|NA
CSVGIRLKDTQYF
TGCAGCGTTGGGATTAGACTCAAAGATACGCAGTATTTT